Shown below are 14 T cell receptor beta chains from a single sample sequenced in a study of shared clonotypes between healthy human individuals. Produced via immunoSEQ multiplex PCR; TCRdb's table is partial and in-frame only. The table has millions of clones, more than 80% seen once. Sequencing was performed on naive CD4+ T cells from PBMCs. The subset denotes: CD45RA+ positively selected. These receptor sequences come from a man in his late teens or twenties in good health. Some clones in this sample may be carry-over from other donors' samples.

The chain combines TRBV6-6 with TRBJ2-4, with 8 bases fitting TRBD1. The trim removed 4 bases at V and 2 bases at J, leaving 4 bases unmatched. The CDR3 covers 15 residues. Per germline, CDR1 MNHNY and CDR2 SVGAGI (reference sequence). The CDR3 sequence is CASSSGQGSKNIQYF. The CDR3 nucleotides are TGTGCCAGCAGTTCAGGACAGGGTTCCAAAAACATTCAGTACTTC.

CDR3 in DNA: TGTGCCAGCAGCTTAGGCCTGCGCGGGAGGCTTGAGCAGTTCTTC. Its translation is CASSLGLRGRLEQFF. The chain links TRBV11-3 to TRBJ2-1; 8 nucleotides match TRBD2. Germline CDR1 is SGHNT and CDR2 is YENEEA. CDR3 size: 15 residues. Trimming at V came to 1 base and at J to 9 bases, leaving 8 bases not matched to a gene.

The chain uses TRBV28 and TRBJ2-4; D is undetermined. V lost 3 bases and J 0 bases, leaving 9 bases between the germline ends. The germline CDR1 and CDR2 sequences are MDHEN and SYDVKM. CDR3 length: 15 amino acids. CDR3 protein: CASSLQSLAKNIQYF. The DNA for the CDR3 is TGTGCCAGCAGTTTGCAGTCCCTAGCCAAAAACATTCAGTACTTC.

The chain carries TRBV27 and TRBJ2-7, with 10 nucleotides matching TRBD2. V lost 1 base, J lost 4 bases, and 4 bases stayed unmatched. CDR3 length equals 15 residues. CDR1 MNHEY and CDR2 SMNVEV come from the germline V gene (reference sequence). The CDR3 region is CASSLYLAGVYEQYF. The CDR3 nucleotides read TGTGCCAGCAGTTTATACCTAGCGGGAGTTTACGAGCAGTACTTC.

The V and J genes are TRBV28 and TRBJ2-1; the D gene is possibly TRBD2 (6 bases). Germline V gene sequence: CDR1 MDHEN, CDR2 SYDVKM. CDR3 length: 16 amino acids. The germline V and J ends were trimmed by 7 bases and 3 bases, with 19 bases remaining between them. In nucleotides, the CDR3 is TGTGCCAGCACCCCTGGGGGGAGCGCCCACTACAATGAGCAGTTCTTC. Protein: CASTPGGSAHYNEQFF.

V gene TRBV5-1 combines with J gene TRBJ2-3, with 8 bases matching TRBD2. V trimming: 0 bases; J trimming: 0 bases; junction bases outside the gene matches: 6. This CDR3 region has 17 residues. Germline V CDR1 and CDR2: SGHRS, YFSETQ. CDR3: CASSLGGRPSSTDTQYF. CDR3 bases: TGCGCCAGCAGCTTGGGCGGGAGGCCCTCTAGCACAGATACGCAGTATTTT.

The CDR3 DNA follows: TGTGCCAGCAGCGTAGGAGGGATGAAGGGCGAGCAGTACTTC. Protein: CASSVGGMKGEQYF. This chain uses TRBV9 with TRBJ2-7; D may be TRBD2 (5 bases). Per the germline V gene, CDR1 is SGDLS and CDR2 is YYNGEE. V lost 0 bases and J 6 bases, leaving 13 bases between the germline ends. This CDR3 comprises 14 residues.

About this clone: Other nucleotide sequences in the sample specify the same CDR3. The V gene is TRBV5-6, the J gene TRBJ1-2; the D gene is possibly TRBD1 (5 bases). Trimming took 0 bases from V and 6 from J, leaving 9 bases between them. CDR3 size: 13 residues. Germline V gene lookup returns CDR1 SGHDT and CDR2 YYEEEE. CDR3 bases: TGTGCCAGCAGCTTGGGGCAGGGCCATGGCTACACCTTC. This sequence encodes CASSLGQGHGYTF.

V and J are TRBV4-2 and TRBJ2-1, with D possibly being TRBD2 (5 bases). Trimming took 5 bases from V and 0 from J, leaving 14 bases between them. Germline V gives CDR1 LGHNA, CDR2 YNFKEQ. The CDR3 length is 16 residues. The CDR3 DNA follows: TGTGCCAGCAGCAACCCATCGGGGAGCTCCTACAATGAGCAGTTCTTC. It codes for CASSNPSGSSYNEQFF.

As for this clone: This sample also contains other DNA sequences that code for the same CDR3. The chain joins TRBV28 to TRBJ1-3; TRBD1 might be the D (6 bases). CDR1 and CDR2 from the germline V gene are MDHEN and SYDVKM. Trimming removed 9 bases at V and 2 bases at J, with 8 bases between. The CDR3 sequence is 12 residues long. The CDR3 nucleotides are TGTGCCAGTAGGACAGCTGGAAACACCATATATTTT. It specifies CASRTAGNTIYF.

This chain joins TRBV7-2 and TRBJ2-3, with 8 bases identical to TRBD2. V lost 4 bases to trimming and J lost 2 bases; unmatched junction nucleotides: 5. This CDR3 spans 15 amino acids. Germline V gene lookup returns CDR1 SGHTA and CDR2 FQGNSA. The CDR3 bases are TGTGCCAGCAGCTCTGTAGCGGGATTCACAGATACGCAGTATTTT. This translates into CASSSVAGFTDTQYF.

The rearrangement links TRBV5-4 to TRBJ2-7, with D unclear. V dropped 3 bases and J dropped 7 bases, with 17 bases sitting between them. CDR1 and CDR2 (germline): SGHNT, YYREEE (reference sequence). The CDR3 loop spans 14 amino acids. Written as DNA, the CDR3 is TGTGCCAGCAGCTCCGGATCTGAAGTAAGGGAGCAGTACTTC. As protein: CASSSGSEVREQYF. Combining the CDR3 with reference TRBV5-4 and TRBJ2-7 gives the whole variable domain ETGVTQSPTHLIKTRGQQVTLRCSSQSGHNTVSWYQQALGQGPQFIFQYYREEENGRGNFPPRFSGLQFPNYSSELNVNALELDDSALYLCASSSGSEVREQYFGPGTRLTVT.

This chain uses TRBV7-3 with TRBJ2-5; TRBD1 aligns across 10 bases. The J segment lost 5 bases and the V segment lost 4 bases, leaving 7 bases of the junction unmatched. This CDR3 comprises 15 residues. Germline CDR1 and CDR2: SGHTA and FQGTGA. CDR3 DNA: TGTGCCAGCAGCTCAGGGACAGGGGTTGCGGAGACCCAGTACTTC. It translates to CASSSGTGVAETQYF.

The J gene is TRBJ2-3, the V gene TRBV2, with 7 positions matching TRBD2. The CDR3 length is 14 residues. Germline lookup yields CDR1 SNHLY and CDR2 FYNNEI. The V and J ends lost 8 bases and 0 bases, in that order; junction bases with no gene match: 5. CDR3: CASGAGLSTDTQYF. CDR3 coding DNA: TGTGCCAGCGGGGCGGGACTAAGCACAGATACGCAGTATTTT. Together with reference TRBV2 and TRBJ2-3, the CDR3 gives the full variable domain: EPEVTQTPSHQVTQMGQEVILRCVPISNHLYFYWYRQILGQKVEFLVSFYNNEISEKSEIFDDQFSVERPDGSNFTLKIRSTKLEDSAMYFCASGAGLSTDTQYFGPGTRLTVL.